The 32 T cell receptor beta chains below all came from one sample that was sequenced in a study of CD8+ T cells in alopecia areata. The treatment denotes: oral pan-JAK inhibitor, 5-10 mg twice daily. As the sequencing template, cDNA was produced by extracting RNA and reverse transcribing it. Only in-frame clones appear in the TCRdb table, and some are missing; sequencing was by immunoSEQ multiplex PCR. This table has about 64,000 clones, 35% to 55% appearing once. Here the sequenced sample was CD8+ T cells sorted from blood, taken at approximately week 36, from a patient treated with tofacitinib. The receptors were gathered from a human donor with alopecia areata.

The chain couples TRBV30 to TRBJ2-2, with D uncertain. V gave up 3 bases and J gave up 6 bases, with 5 bases separating them. The CDR3 sequence is 11 residues long. Germline V CDR1 and CDR2: GTSNPN, SVGIG (reference sequence). The CDR3, as DNA: TGTGCCTGGAGCGCCCCCGGGGAGCTGTTTTTT. This gives the protein CAWSAPGELFF.

This clone was observed a handful of times. Germline is not matched at one junction end, which may reflect a read error. The V and J genes are TRBV7-9 and TRBJ2-1; 9 bases map to TRBD2. The CDR3 has 16 residues. Germline V gives CDR1 SEHNR, CDR2 FQNEAQ (reference sequence). The CDR3 sequence: CASSQGASGTDNEQFF. For the CDR3, the DNA is TGCGCCAGCAGCCAAGGGGCTAGCGGGACAGACAATGAGCAGTTCTTC.

This rearrangement joins TRBV4-1 to TRBJ1-5; D gene ambiguous. This CDR3 contains 15 residues. V lost 5 bases to trimming and J lost 4 bases, with 15 bases between them. Per the germline V gene, CDR1 is MGHRA and CDR2 is YSYEKL. The CDR3 DNA follows: TGCGCCAGCAGCTATCGAGCCGTGTCAAATCAGCCCCAGCATTTT. Encoded protein: CASSYRAVSNQPQHF.

The chain is built from TRBV19 and TRBJ2-1; D remains ambiguous. This CDR3 has 12 residues. Germline CDR1 LNHDA, CDR2 SQIVND (reference sequence). V was clipped by 3 bases and J by 7 bases, with 7 bases between them. The CDR3 sequence is CASSIGKNEQFF. The CDR3, as DNA: TGTGCCAGTAGTATTGGTAAGAATGAGCAGTTCTTC.

V is TRBV27 and J is TRBJ2-1, with 7 nucleotides matching TRBD1. The CDR3 consists of 12 residues. The germline CDR1 and CDR2 sequences are MNHEY and SMNVEV (reference sequence). The J segment lost 4 bases and the V segment lost 10 bases, leaving 4 bases of the junction unmatched. As DNA, the CDR3 is TGTGCCACATCGGGACAGTACAATGAGCAGTTCTTC. It specifies CATSGQYNEQFF.

This chain joins TRBV27 and TRBJ2-7, with D perhaps matching TRBD1 (5 bases). This CDR3 contains 15 residues. Looked up from germline, CDR1 is MNHEY and CDR2 is SMNVEV (reference sequence). Trimming stripped 3 bases from V and 0 bases from J, with 12 bases between. CDR3 sequence: CASSFNDRYSYEQYF. CDR3 sequence (DNA): TGTGCCAGCAGTTTTAACGACAGATACTCCTACGAGCAGTACTTC.

CDR3 sequence (DNA): TGTGCCAGCAACACAGGGTTCACAGATACGCAGTATTTT. Translation gives CASNTGFTDTQYF. This chain links TRBV11-2 with TRBJ2-3; D possibly corresponds to TRBD1 (6 bases). This CDR3 is 13 amino acids long. V was cut by 7 bases and J by 2 bases, with 10 bases left in between. CDR1 is SGHAT and CDR2 is FQNNGV in the germline V gene.

This chain joins TRBV7-9 and TRBJ2-3; no clear D. Germline CDR1 SEHNR, CDR2 FQNEAQ (reference sequence). With 6 bases removed from V and 6 bases from J, the gap between germline ends came to 10 bases. CDR3 size: 12 residues. CDR3 in DNA: TGTGCCAGCAGTCTCCTGCGGGATACGCAGTATTTT. Its translation: CASSLLRDTQYF.

This clone is labeled large (0.1 to 1%). The rearrangement joins TRBV2 to TRBJ2-1, with D uncertain. V dropped 4 bases and J dropped 6 bases, with 7 bases sitting between them. Germline assignment: CDR1 SNHLY and CDR2 FYNNEI. The CDR3 covers 12 residues. CDR3 amino acids: CASSAEFNEQFF. The CDR3 nucleotides read TGTGCCAGCAGTGCAGAATTCAATGAGCAGTTCTTC.

V gene TRBV7-6 combines with J gene TRBJ1-5; weak D call: TRBD1 (5 bases). V gave up 5 bases and J gave up 5 bases, with 13 bases separating them. CDR1 SGHVS and CDR2 FNYEAQ come from the germline V gene. The CDR3 sequence is 14 residues long. The CDR3 loop is CASSPRGSDQPQHF. DNA for the CDR3: TGTGCCAGCAGCCCGAGGGGTTCGGATCAGCCCCAGCATTTT.

The gene calls are TRBV30 and TRBJ1-1, with a weak D call TRBD1 (6 bases). The length of the CDR3 is 17 residues. V lost 0 bases, J lost 5 bases, and 22 bases lay in between. Germline V gene sequence: CDR1 GTSNPN, CDR2 SVGIG (reference sequence). The CDR3 here is CAWSVRLMNRAGTEAFF. Here the CDR3 DNA reads TGTGCCTGGAGTGTACGTTTAATGAACAGGGCGGGGACTGAAGCTTTCTTT. Drawing the rest from reference TRBV30 and TRBJ1-1, the complete variable domain is SQTIHQWPATLVQPVGSPLSLECTVEGTSNPNLYWYRQAAGRGLQLLFYSVGIGQISSEVPQNLSASRPQDRQFILSSKKLLLSDSGFYLCAWSVRLMNRAGTEAFFGQGTRLTVV.

This sequence joins TRBV29-1 and TRBJ2-3; TRBD1 might be the D (5 bases). The CDR3 has 14 amino acids. The V gene's germline CDR1 is SQVTM and CDR2 ANQGSEA. The ends were cut back, 8 bases at V and 2 bases at J, with 17 bases in the middle. CDR3 sequence: CSHHGQPTTDTQYF. The CDR3 DNA reads TGCAGCCATCACGGACAACCGACCACAGATACGCAGTATTTT.

The chain has TRBV7-2 and TRBJ2-7, with TRBD2 as a possible D gene (6 bases). Germline V CDR1 and CDR2: SGHTA, FQGNSA. CDR3 length: 12 amino acids. Deletions cut 5 bases from V and 6 bases from J, with 11 bases between. CDR3 bases: TGTGCCAGCAGCCCCCGCGGGATCGAGCAGTACTTC. Protein: CASSPRGIEQYF.

The chain carries TRBV11-1 and TRBJ2-3, with unresolved D. CDR3 length equals 13 residues. V dropped 5 bases and J dropped 13 bases, with 19 bases sitting between them. CDR1 and CDR2 (germline): SGHAT, FQDESV (reference sequence). The CDR3 DNA follows: TGTGCCAGCAGCCTCCGGCCGCCAATGGTGGAGTATTTT. It translates to CASSLRPPMVEYF.

This clone showed up just once. The chain employs TRBV15 and TRBJ1-2; D is ambiguous. The CDR3 loop spans 12 amino acids. The germline CDR1 and CDR2 sequences are LNHNV and YYDKDF (reference sequence). The V end lost 8 bases, the J end lost 3 bases, and 10 bases lay between the germline ends. DNA for the CDR3: TGTGCCACCCGTGCCATGGACTATGGCTACACCTTC. Amino acids: CATRAMDYGYTF.

The chain uses TRBV7-2 and TRBJ2-7; the D gene is possibly TRBD2 (6 bases). V was pared by 0 bases and J by 7 bases, with 16 bases between. The CDR3 is 15 residues long. Germline V lookup: CDR1 SGHTA, CDR2 FQGNSA. The chain's CDR3 is CASSLAVFTGVEQYF. In DNA, the CDR3 is TGTGCCAGCAGCTTAGCGGTCTTCACGGGGGTTGAGCAGTACTTC.

This clone was seen a few times. Other DNA sequences of this sample code for an identical CDR3. This chain uses TRBV27 with TRBJ2-7; maybe TRBD2 (6 bases). The CDR3 length is 12 residues. Trimming pared 5 bases from V and 3 bases from J, leaving 8 bases between. Germline V gene data show CDR1 as MNHEY and CDR2 as SMNVEV (reference sequence). For the CDR3, the DNA is TGTGCCAGCAGTCCCGGGGGCTACGAGCAGTACTTC. Protein product: CASSPGGYEQYF.

The chain carries TRBV9 and TRBJ2-6, with D possibly TRBD1 on 5 matching bases. The CDR3 length is 16 residues. The germline gives CDR1 SGDLS, CDR2 YYNGEE. The germline V and J ends were trimmed by 3 bases and 0 bases, with 10 bases remaining between them. The CDR3 DNA follows: TGTGCCAGCAGCGCGAAACAGGCCTCTGGGGCCAACGTCCTGACTTTC. It specifies CASSAKQASGANVLTF.

This clone was counted between two and nine times. Here the CDR3 DNA reads TGTGCCAGCAGGCCTACAGGGGTGTGGGAGACCCAGTACTTC. This translates into CASRPTGVWETQYF. J is TRBJ2-5 and V is TRBV14; 7 nucleotides match TRBD1. With 6 bases clipped from V and 5 bases from J, the junction kept 9 bases outside the gene matches. Germline V gene sequence: CDR1 SGHDN, CDR2 FVKESK. The CDR3 consists of 14 residues.

The rearrangement joins TRBV9 to TRBJ1-5, with 7 bases fitting TRBD1. The CDR3 sequence is 14 residues long. Germline loops: CDR1 SGDLS, CDR2 YYNGEE. Trimming took 2 bases from V and 3 from J; bases not matched to a gene: 2. The CDR3 spells CASSVGTDNQPQHF. CDR3 coding DNA: TGTGCCAGCAGCGTCGGGACAGACAATCAGCCCCAGCATTTT. Based on the CDR3 plus reference TRBV9 and TRBJ1-5, the full variable domain is DSGVTQTPKHLITATGQRVTLRCSPRSGDLSVYWYQQSLDQGLQFLIQYYNGEERAKGNILERFSAQQFPDLHSELNLSSLELGDSALYFCASSVGTDNQPQHFGDGTRLSIL.

This sequence joins TRBV9 and TRBJ1-1; D possibly corresponds to TRBD1 (5 bases). The V end lost 3 bases, the J end lost 1 base, and 16 bases lay between the germline ends. From germline, CDR1 is SGDLS and CDR2 YYNGEE. This CDR3 spans 16 amino acids. CDR3 coding DNA: TGTGCCAGCAGCGGAGGCAGGTTGAGGGGGAACACTGAAGCTTTCTTT. The encoded protein is CASSGGRLRGNTEAFF.

The chain carries TRBV4-1 and TRBJ2-7; D gene uncertain. Germline V CDR1 and CDR2: MGHRA, YSYEKL. This CDR3 has 15 amino acids. The V and J ends lost 1 base and 8 bases respectively, with 18 bases between them. The CDR3 sequence: CASSQGEKLSNKQYF. The CDR3 nucleotides are TGCGCCAGCAGCCAAGGGGAAAAGCTTTCGAACAAGCAGTACTTC.

The chain has TRBV6-5 and TRBJ1-1, with D possibly matching TRBD1 (5 bases). The CDR3 contains 12 residues. Germline values: CDR1 MNHEY, CDR2 SVGAGI. The germline V and J ends were trimmed by 5 bases and 1 base, with 5 bases remaining between them. The CDR3 here is CASSQGNTEAFF. The CDR3 DNA is TGTGCCAGCAGTCAGGGGAACACTGAAGCTTTCTTT.

This clone was counted at least ten times. V is TRBV6-4 and J is TRBJ2-2; TRBD2 agrees at 7 bases. Germline lookup yields CDR1 MRHNA and CDR2 SNTAGT. The CDR3 spans 15 residues. V shed 4 bases, J shed 3 bases, and the junction held 5 bases outside the gene matches. CDR3 DNA sequence: TGTGCCAGCAGTGGAACTAGCGACTACACCGGGGAGCTGTTTTTT. As protein: CASSGTSDYTGELFF.

This sequence joins TRBV28 and TRBJ2-1; TRBD1 aligns across 10 bases. CDR3 length: 20 residues. The V gene end was trimmed by 5 bases and the J gene end by 4 bases; junction bases not matched to a gene: 20. Germline V lookup: CDR1 MDHEN, CDR2 SYDVKM. CDR3 sequence reads: CASSASVGQGPGGLYNEQFF. In DNA, the CDR3 is TGTGCCAGCAGTGCCTCTGTGGGACAGGGGCCCGGGGGACTATACAATGAGCAGTTCTTC.

The table lists this clone with many counts. The chain carries TRBV19 and TRBJ2-1; possibly TRBD1 for D (6 bases). The V gene lost 5 bases and the J gene lost 8 bases, with 16 bases spanning the gap. Looked up from germline, CDR1 is LNHDA and CDR2 is SQIVND (reference sequence). This CDR3 is 14 amino acids long. The chain's CDR3 is CASSPSWTVDEQFF. The CDR3, as DNA: TGTGCCAGTAGTCCTAGTTGGACAGTGGATGAGCAGTTCTTC. The full variable domain, rest sourced from reference TRBV19 and TRBJ2-1, is DGGITQSPKYLFRKEGQNVTLSCEQNLNHDAMYWYRQDPGQGLRLIYYSQIVNDFQKGDIAEGYSVSREKKESFPLTVTSAQKNPTAFYLCASSPSWTVDEQFFGPGTRLTVL.

This chain joins TRBV14 and TRBJ2-3, with D unresolved. Germline V CDR1 and CDR2: SGHDN, FVKESK. This CDR3 is 13 amino acids long. The V end lost 4 bases, the J end lost 8 bases, and 13 bases lay between the germline ends. CDR3 DNA sequence: TGTGCCAGCAGCCCGCTAGAGATCGGTACGCAGTATTTT. As protein: CASSPLEIGTQYF.

The chain is built from TRBV27 and TRBJ2-7; D is perhaps TRBD1 or TRBD2 (5 bases each). V lost 2 bases and J 4 bases, leaving 9 bases between the germline ends. The CDR3 consists of 13 residues. Germline V gene data show CDR1 as MNHEY and CDR2 as SMNVEV (reference sequence). The CDR3 nucleotides read TGTGCCAGCAGTTTACGGTGGGGGTACGAGCAGTACTTC. Residues: CASSLRWGYEQYF.

In regard to this clone: Other DNA sequences in this specimen translate into the identical CDR3. The CDR3 nucleotides are TGTGCCAGCTCACCGCCGGACGGGAGGGCCTACAATGAGCAGTTCTTC. Protein sequence: CASSPPDGRAYNEQFF. This chain uses TRBV18 with TRBJ2-1, with TRBD2 identical over 8 bases. The germline V gene encodes CDR1 KGHSH and CDR2 LQKENI. The length of the CDR3 is 16 residues. V trimming: 3 bases; J trimming: 2 bases; junction bases outside the gene matches: 6.

This clone was counted a few times. V is TRBV28 and J is TRBJ2-7; the D is unclear. The germline V gene encodes CDR1 MDHEN and CDR2 SYDVKM. CDR3 length: 11 residues. V was clipped by 5 bases and J by 2 bases, with 4 bases between them. CDR3 region: CASSGAYEQYF. In DNA, the CDR3 is TGTGCCAGCAGTGGCGCCTACGAGCAGTACTTC.

Turning to this clone: This likely reflects a read error, since a far larger clone is one base away. The chain couples TRBV7-3 to TRBJ1-1; unclear D gene. The CDR3 runs 12 residues. Trimming shortened V by 3 bases and J by 4 bases, and 6 bases separated the two germline ends. The germline gives CDR1 SGHTA, CDR2 FQGTGA. CDR3 sequence reads: CASSFGTTEAFF. The CDR3 DNA reads as TGTGCCAGCAGCTTCGGAACCACTGAAGCTTTCTTT.

This clone was found a few times. The chain employs TRBV30 and TRBJ1-1; D remains unclear. CDR3 size: 12 residues. Germline CDR1 and CDR2: GTSNPN and SVGIG (reference sequence). The V gene lost 2 bases and the J gene lost 2 bases, with 6 bases spanning the gap. The CDR3 nucleotides read TGTGCCTGGAGTTATGGAAACACTGAAGCTTTCTTT. Translated: CAWSYGNTEAFF.